One and the same sample provided the 20 T cell receptor beta chains below, sequenced in a study of beta chain features in type 1 diabetes. These receptors have no known antigen. Study observations and caveats: Shorter TCRB CDR3s, moderately but significantly so, marked every one of the four CD4+ subsets in Type 1 diabetes patients.

cDNA synthesis used the whole RNA isolate, giving expressed TCRB sequences. Assay used: immunoSEQ multiplex PCR; TCRdb lists only in-frame clones, some missing. The table includes about 370,000 clones, over 8.5% detected once. The sample was central memory CD4+ T cells from blood. The origin of the receptors is a man under 40 with type 1 diabetes.

This clone was recorded a few times. The rearrangement links TRBV27 to TRBJ2-2, with D hard to call. This CDR3 comprises 17 residues. Trimming pared 5 bases from V and 1 base from J, leaving 17 bases between. The germline gives CDR1 MNHEY, CDR2 SMNVEV (reference sequence). CDR3 loop: CASSIDPGFGNTGELFF. In DNA form, the CDR3 reads TGTGCCAGCAGTATTGATCCGGGCTTTGGGAACACCGGGGAGCTGTTTTTT.

This clone came up a few times. The CDR3 bases are TGTGCCAGCAGCCGCCCCGGCCCCAATCAGCCCCAGCATTTT. Its protein product is CASSRPGPNQPQHF. This chain uses TRBV7-3 with TRBJ1-5, with D hard to call. The CDR3 is 14 amino acids. Germline lookup yields CDR1 SGHTA and CDR2 FQGTGA. V lost 5 bases, J lost 3 bases, and 11 bases lay in between. Variable domain in full (rest from reference TRBV7-3 and TRBJ1-5): GAGVSQTPSNKVTEKGKYVELRCDPISGHTALYWYRQSLGQGPEFLIYFQGTGAADDSGLPNDRFFAVRPEGSVSTLKIQRTERGDSAVYLCASSRPGPNQPQHFGDGTRLSIL.

The chain links TRBV11-3 to TRBJ2-3; D is tentatively TRBD1 or TRBD2 (5 bases each). Germline CDR1 is SGHNT and CDR2 is YENEEA. V was shortened by 3 bases and J by 3 bases, with 10 bases between the two germline ends. The CDR3 has 14 residues. DNA of the CDR3: TGTGCCAGCAGCTTCGATGGGGGTACAGATACGCAGTATTTT. This codes for CASSFDGGTDTQYF.

This clone has more than one count but fewer than ten. CDR3: CASSPHPLDTQYF. The DNA for the CDR3 is TGTGCCAGCTCACCACACCCTCTGGATACGCAGTATTTT. The V and J genes are TRBV18 and TRBJ2-3; D ambiguous. The V gene's germline CDR1 is KGHSH and CDR2 LQKENI. The V end was cut by 1 base, the J end by 6 bases, with 8 bases between. This CDR3 region has 13 residues.

This clone occurred a few times. The CDR3 loop is CASSYSRWGNSPLHF. The CDR3 nucleotides read TGTGCCAGCAGTTACTCGCGGTGGGGTAATTCACCCCTCCACTTT. V and J are TRBV6-5 and TRBJ1-6; D unclear. CDR3 length: 15 amino acids. The V gene's germline CDR1 is MNHEY and CDR2 SVGAGI. V lost 0 bases to trimming and J lost 6 bases, with 9 bases between them.

This clone showed up just a few times. The CDR3 DNA follows: TGTGCCAGCACCCAAGCGGGAATACGCACAGATACGCAGTATTTT. The encoded protein is CASTQAGIRTDTQYF. V and J are TRBV7-2 and TRBJ2-3; TRBD2 aligns across 7 bases. The CDR3 runs to 15 residues. J gave up 1 base and V 7 bases, and 8 bases lay outside the gene matches. Germline V gene sequence: CDR1 SGHTA, CDR2 FQGNSA.

This rearrangement joins TRBV18 to TRBJ2-2; D is uncertain. Between the trimmed V and J ends, which lost 2 bases and 7 bases, there was a span of 14 bases. Looked up from germline, CDR1 is KGHSH and CDR2 is LQKENI. CDR3 length: 15 amino acids. This CDR3 reads CASSPIQITGGELFF. The CDR3 DNA reads as TGTGCCAGCTCACCAATACAAATTACTGGCGGGGAGCTGTTTTTT.

This clone has a handful of counts. The V call is TRBV5-6, the J call TRBJ2-3; D is unclear. V was trimmed by 4 bases and J by 4 bases, leaving 19 bases between them. CDR1 is SGHDT and CDR2 is YYEEEE in the germline V gene. The CDR3 loop spans 16 amino acids. The CDR3 DNA sequence: TGTGCCAGCAGCCCCCCTAGGACGGGTTGGGCAGATACGCAGTATTTT. Its protein is CASSPPRTGWADTQYF.

V gene TRBV18 combines with J gene TRBJ1-5; no reliable D call. This CDR3 spans 15 amino acids. Trimming pared 0 bases from V and 3 bases from J, leaving 9 bases between. Germline assignment: CDR1 KGHSH and CDR2 LQKENI. The CDR3 coding sequence is TGTGCCAGCTCACCACCAACAGTCCCCAATCAGCCCCAGCATTTT. Its protein is CASSPPTVPNQPQHF.

This clone has more than one count but fewer than ten. This rearrangement joins TRBV18 to TRBJ2-7, with D tentatively TRBD1 or TRBD2 (5 bases each). V gave up 2 bases and J gave up 5 bases, with 7 bases separating them. The CDR3 has 12 residues. The germline CDR1 and CDR2 sequences are KGHSH and LQKENI. The CDR3 spells CASSPGGDEQYF. In DNA form, the CDR3 reads TGTGCCAGCTCACCAGGGGGAGACGAGCAGTACTTC.

This clone was recorded a few times. The chain combines TRBV5-4 with TRBJ2-6; TRBD1 agrees at 8 bases. The J segment lost 2 bases and the V segment lost 5 bases, leaving 12 bases of the junction unmatched. The CDR3 has 18 amino acids. CDR1 and CDR2 (germline): SGHNT, YYREEE (reference sequence). Here the CDR3 DNA reads TGTGCCAGCAGTCCAATTCTGACAGGGGAGGCTGGGGCCAACGTCCTGACTTTC. The encoded protein is CASSPILTGEAGANVLTF.

The V and J genes are TRBV7-2 and TRBJ1-5, with TRBD1 matching over 8 bases. Germline CDR1 SGHTA, CDR2 FQGNSA. Unmatched junction bases numbered 7, after V lost 1 base and J lost 5 bases. The length of the CDR3 is 16 residues. The CDR3 bases are TGTGCCAGCAGCTTAGTAGGCAGGGGGCACGATCAGCCCCAGCATTTT. Translated, it gives CASSLVGRGHDQPQHF.

The table lists this clone with a few counts. V is TRBV5-1 and J is TRBJ2-2; weak D call: TRBD2 (5 bases). CDR3 length: 15 amino acids. V was trimmed by 4 bases and J by 3 bases, leaving 13 bases between them. Germline V gives CDR1 SGHRS, CDR2 YFSETQ. CDR3 region: CASSTWTDYTGELFF. The CDR3 DNA follows: TGCGCCAGCAGCACGTGGACTGACTACACCGGGGAGCTGTTTTTT.

The chain combines TRBV9 with TRBJ2-7; TRBD2 is a possible D gene (6 bases). The CDR3 has 18 residues. V was shortened by 0 bases and J by 0 bases, with 19 bases between the two germline ends. Germline lookup yields CDR1 SGDLS and CDR2 YYNGEE. The CDR3 region is CASSVAPSGVGGSYEQYF. The CDR3 nucleotides read TGTGCCAGCAGCGTAGCTCCCAGCGGCGTGGGGGGCTCCTACGAGCAGTACTTC.

This clone occurred a few times. The chain joins TRBV28 to TRBJ1-3, with TRBD1 matching over 8 bases. V lost 8 bases and J lost 4; bases outside the gene matches: 10. The CDR3 contains 15 residues. Germline V CDR1 and CDR2: MDHEN, SYDVKM. CDR3 nucleotide sequence: TGTGCCAGCCAACCCCCAGGGGGCTTAGGAAACACCATATATTTT. This sequence encodes CASQPPGGLGNTIYF.

A few counts support this clone. V and J are TRBV27 and TRBJ2-2; D is undetermined. Deletions cut 5 bases from V and 1 base from J, with 11 bases between. This CDR3 spans 15 amino acids. Germline-derived CDR1 and CDR2 are MNHEY and SMNVEV (reference sequence). The CDR3 DNA reads TGTGCCAGCAGTCCCAGGACCAGGAACACCGGGGAGCTGTTTTTT. Residues: CASSPRTRNTGELFF.

This chain uses TRBV7-9 with TRBJ2-3; 7 bases line up with TRBD1. Germline trimming cut 5 bases from V and 6 bases from J; bases unmatched to any gene: 8. Germline loops: CDR1 SEHNR, CDR2 FQNEAQ (reference sequence). The CDR3 extends over 14 amino acids. The CDR3: CASSPGQARDTQYF. The CDR3 DNA reads TGTGCCAGCAGCCCCGGACAGGCGAGGGATACGCAGTATTTT.

This rearrangement joins TRBV5-6 to TRBJ1-1; possible D gene TRBD1, 5 bases. The CDR3 loop spans 15 amino acids. V was trimmed by 2 bases and J by 4 bases, leaving 15 bases between them. The germline V gene encodes CDR1 SGHDT and CDR2 YYEEEE. CDR3 residues: CASSFTMGGTTEAFF. CDR3 in DNA: TGTGCCAGCAGCTTTACAATGGGGGGAACCACTGAAGCTTTCTTT. Together with reference TRBV5-6 and TRBJ1-1, the CDR3 gives the full variable domain: DAGVTQSPTHLIKTRGQQVTLRCSPKSGHDTVSWYQQALGQGPQFIFQYYEEEERQRGNFPDRFSGHQFPNYSSELNVNALLLGDSALYLCASSFTMGGTTEAFFGQGTRLTVV.

This clone was counted only a few times. The chain employs TRBV4-3 and TRBJ1-1; D gene uncertain. Germline V CDR1 and CDR2: LGHNA, YSLEER. This CDR3 has 13 amino acids. The germline V and J ends were trimmed by 5 bases and 3 bases, with 10 bases remaining between them. CDR3 protein: CASSALVDTEAFF. The DNA for the CDR3 is TGCGCCAGCAGCGCGCTGGTGGACACTGAAGCTTTCTTT.

In this sample, this clone turned up a few times. This rearrangement joins TRBV7-2 to TRBJ2-7; D call uncertain. The CDR3 has 15 residues. V lost 3 bases and J lost 0, with 12 bases in between. Germline-derived CDR1 and CDR2 are SGHTA and FQGNSA. CDR3 nucleotides: TGTGCCAGCAGCTTTGATGGCCGCAGCTCCTACGAGCAGTACTTC. It specifies CASSFDGRSSYEQYF.